Each of the 10 T cell receptor beta chains below was sequenced from the same sample in a study of response to subunit inactivated influenza vaccine. From the RT-PCR reads, TCRdb called clonotypes with MiXCR, one entry per CDR3 protein. The sample consists of 550,000 to 800,000 distinct CDR3 sequences, 15% to 18% of them appearing once. This specimen was PBMCs from blood, taken 11 to 12 days after vaccination. The receptors come from a man aged 50 to 60 who received an inactivated influenza vaccine.

This clonotype came up many times. The rearrangement uses TRBV7-2 and TRBJ2-7; 7 bases map to TRBD1. Germline CDR1 reads SGHTA; CDR2 reads FQGNSA. The CDR3 covers 12 residues. The CDR3 here is CATTGSPYEQYF. For the CDR3, the DNA is TGTGCAACGACAGGGAGTCCCTACGAGCAGTACTTC.

The chain recombines TRBV9 with TRBJ2-1, with 7 bases fitting TRBD2. The junction had 12 bases not matched to a gene; V was cut back by 4 bases and J by 2 bases. The CDR3 runs to 17 residues. Germline-derived CDR1 and CDR2 are SGDLS and YYNGEE. Written as DNA, the CDR3 is TGTGCCAGCAGCCCCCTTTTCCAGCGGGGAACCTACAATGAGCAGTTCTTC. As protein: CASSPLFQRGTYNEQFF.

The chain links TRBV7-2 to TRBJ2-7, with D unclear. With 1 base removed from V and 3 bases from J, the gap between germline ends came to 10 bases. Per the germline V gene, CDR1 is SGHTA and CDR2 is FQGNSA. This CDR3 is 14 amino acids long. CDR3 DNA sequence: TGTGCCAGCAGCTTAGGGCAGTTCCACTACGAGCAGTACTTC. Its translation is CASSLGQFHYEQYF.

The V gene is TRBV4-1, the J gene TRBJ1-2, with unresolved D. Between the trimmed V and J ends, which lost 0 bases and 5 bases, there was a span of 13 bases. Germline CDR1 MGHRA, CDR2 YSYEKL. The CDR3 consists of 15 residues. The CDR3 loop is CASSQDWGAGYGYTF. DNA of the CDR3: TGCGCCAGCAGCCAAGATTGGGGAGCCGGTTATGGCTACACCTTC.

This clonotype was found a few times. The chain is built from TRBV7-2 and TRBJ2-3, with 7 nucleotides matching TRBD1. In germline, CDR1 is SGHTA, CDR2 FQGNSA. This CDR3 is 15 amino acids long. After removal of 5 bases from V and 0 bases from J, the junction contained 5 bases not matched to a gene. Written as DNA, the CDR3 is TGTGCCAGCAGCACCGGGACAGCAAGCACAGATACGCAGTATTTT. Translated, it gives CASSTGTASTDTQYF.

This clonotype has just a few counts. The chain recombines TRBV12-3 or TRBV12-4 with TRBJ1-3; D is unresolved. The CDR3 sequence is 15 residues long. The V end was cut by 8 bases, the J end by 4 bases, with 18 bases between. CDR3 DNA: TGTGCCAGCGGAGCAACGGGGTTGGAAGGAAACACCATATATTTT. Translation gives CASGATGLEGNTIYF.

The genes are TRBV6-5 and TRBJ2-5; TRBD2 agrees at 11 bases. With V trimmed by 3 bases and J by 0 bases, 3 bases remained unmatched. Germline lookup yields CDR1 MNHEY and CDR2 SVGAGI. This CDR3 has 16 amino acids. The CDR3 region has the DNA TGTGCCAGCAGTTATAGACTAGCGGGGTACCAAGAGACCCAGTACTTC. As protein: CASSYRLAGYQETQYF.

This clonotype was seen only a few times. This chain links TRBV5-8 with TRBJ2-2; D not resolved. The V gene's germline CDR1 is SGHTS and CDR2 YDEGEE. Trimming cost V 1 base and J 2 bases, with 9 bases left between them. This CDR3 is built from 15 residues. The CDR3 DNA follows: TGTGCCAGCAGCTTGACCCTCCTCAACACCGGGGAGCTGTTTTTT. The encoded protein is CASSLTLLNTGELFF.

This clonotype occurred a few times. The rearrangement uses TRBV7-6 and TRBJ2-1; 10 bases fit TRBD2. V gave up 6 bases and J gave up 14 bases; unmatched junction bases: 10. The V gene's germline CDR1 is SGHVS and CDR2 FNYEAQ. The CDR3 is 13 residues long. DNA of the CDR3: TGTGCCAGCAGTCCCAGCGGGAGGGCCGGAAAGTTCTTC. Translated: CASSPSGRAGKFF.

The chain has TRBV15 and TRBJ2-3, with 7 bases aligning to TRBD1. CDR1 LNHNV and CDR2 YYDKDF come from the germline V gene (reference sequence). V was pared by 3 bases and J by 2 bases, with 11 bases of the junction left unmatched. There are 17 residues in the CDR3. The CDR3 loop reads CATSRLPRDSPTDTQYF. Here the CDR3 DNA reads TGTGCCACCAGCAGGCTCCCCCGGGACAGCCCCACAGATACGCAGTATTTT. Together with reference TRBV15 and TRBJ2-3, the CDR3 gives the full variable domain: DAMVIQNPRYQVTQFGKPVTLSCSQTLNHNVMYWYQQKSSQAPKLLFHYYDKDFNNEADTPDNFQSRRPNTSFCFLDIRSPGLGDTAMYLCATSRLPRDSPTDTQYFGPGTRLTVL.